This T cell receptor (beta chain) was documented in a study of blood T cell repertoires in COVID-19. Study-wide context: Sites in the United States, Italy and Spain provided acute and convalescent COVID-19 samples. PBMCs, B-cell-depleted T cells, or T cells were the source of the cDNA or gDNA that made up the material.

All enrollees were roughly 18 to 90 years old and from 24 US areas. This CDR3 region has 14 residues. The V end was cut by 4 bases, the J end by 4 bases, with 10 bases between. CDR1 KGHDR and CDR2 SFDVKD come from the germline V gene. This clone turned up a few times. Original data processing: Reference gene primer amplification gave estimated nucleated cell counts. Here immunoSEQ multiplex PCR was the method, and the copy in TCRdb shows in-frame clones only, minus some. D and trimming were read from the DNA, whereas the V and J calls and clone size are those reported in that table. The data contain 250,000 or so clones, 88% of them seen just once; the ten biggest clones take up 3% to 4%.

Sequences were obtained from PBMCs or T cells enriched from blood (not recorded which). The rearrangement joins TRBV24-1 to TRBJ1-5; weak D call: TRBD1 (5 bases). The receptor was derived from a woman aged 25-40 years who had been exposed to COVID-19. CDR3 sequence (DNA): TGTGCCACCAGTGACCCGGGGGTTAATCAGCCCCAGCATTTT. It encodes CATSDPGVNQPQHF.